In its sample, the clone carrying this T cell receptor beta chain was seen once. Primers for the PCR totalled 60 Vbeta and 13 Jbeta. How the authors handled the data: There were about 80 million unique TCR beta chains by a later count, and approximately 11 million of them were shared. TCRdb's table, derived via immunoSEQ multiplex PCR, lists solely in-frame clones and lacks some. The V and J calls and clone size are taken from that table; D and trimming were inferred from the DNA. The table shows under 200,000 clones, with approximately 59% occurring only once. These data are taken from a study of cytomegalovirus exposure and HLA in healthy donors. V lost 4 bases and J lost 5; bases outside the gene matches: 14. The germline V gene encodes CDR1 SGHRS and CDR2 YFSETQ. The CDR3 has 16 residues.

The V and J genes are TRBV5-1 and TRBJ2-5; 7 bases match TRBD1. The sequence came from a man aged 35 to 55 in good health and CMV-seronegative. Source material: PBMCs. CDR3 residues: CASSLGNRGRSETQYF. As DNA, the CDR3 is TGCGCCAGCAGCCTGGGAAATAGGGGGCGCTCGGAGACCCAGTACTTC.